This is a list of T cell receptor beta chains from one sample in a study of spatial heterogeneity in lung cancer. TCRdb reprocessed the 5' RACE reads via MiXCR and lists one record per CDR3 protein. This sample has 3,100 or so distinct CDR3 sequences, with 5.5% to 8% found just once. Sequenced here: normal lung tissue next to the tumor, sampled at surgery. The receptor source for this set is a male donor with early-stage non-small cell lung cancer. CDR3s include the opening cysteine and the closing phenylalanine or tryptophan. A D gene is named only where the DNA matches it firmly. Part of the rows lack a size; the others show once, few, many or a class for expanded clones.

size	V	D	length	J	CDR3	DNA
medium-sized	TRBV13	.	14	TRBJ2-7	CASSLTRVSYEQYF	TGTGCCAGCAGCTTAACCAGGGTAAGCTACGAGCAGTACTTC
many	TRBV27	TRBD1	16	TRBJ1-6	CASRNLKQGNNSPLHF	TGTGCCAGCAGAAACCTGAAACAGGGGAACAATTCACCCCTCCACTTT
large	TRBV10-3	TRBD1	12	TRBJ1-5	CATGQPNQPQHF	TGTGCCACGGGACAGCCCAATCAGCCCCAGCATTTT
few	TRBV6-5	.	14	TRBJ1-4	CASSYSMEAEKLFF	TGTGCCAGCAGTTACTCGATGGAGGCTGAAAAACTGTTTTTT
many	TRBV25-1	.	15	TRBJ1-2	CASSAVGQGNYGYTF	TGTGCCAGCTCCGCGGTTGGGCAGGGAAACTATGGCTACACCTTC
.	TRBV28	.	13	TRBJ2-7	CASSGTRSYEQYF	TGTGCCAGCTCAGGAACCCGCTCCTACGAGCAGTACTTC
few	TRBV11-2	.	13	TRBJ1-6	CASSLSWDSPLHF	TGTGCCAGCAGCTTAAGCTGGGATTCACCCCTCCACTTT
medium-sized	TRBV30	TRBD2	12	TRBJ2-3	CAWNSGTDTQYF	TGTGCCTGGAATAGCGGGACAGATACGCAGTATTTT
hyperexpanded	TRBV10-3	TRBD2	18	TRBJ2-3	CAISDWASGGGRTDTQYF	TGTGCCATCAGTGACTGGGCTAGCGGGGGAGGGAGGACAGATACGCAGTATTTT
many	TRBV5-6	.	14	TRBJ1-5	CASSLGVDNQPQHF	TGTGCCAGCAGCTTAGGTGTTGACAATCAGCCCCAGCATTTT
medium-sized	TRBV5-5	.	14	TRBJ1-1	CASSLQLGDTEAFF	TGTGCCAGCAGCCTACAGTTGGGGGACACTGAAGCTTTCTTT
.	TRBV5-1	.	12	TRBJ2-3	CASSPDTDTQYF	TGCGCCAGCAGCCCGGACACAGATACGCAGTATTTT
many	TRBV20-1	TRBD2	15	TRBJ2-7	CSADPGGGKSLEQYF	TGCAGTGCCGACCCGGGGGGTGGCAAAAGTTTGGAGCAGTACTTC
large	TRBV6-2/TRBV6-3	.	16	TRBJ1-2	CASSYSWTDYNYGYTF	TGTGCCAGCAGTTACTCTTGGACAGATTACAACTATGGCTACACCTTC
medium-sized	TRBV28	TRBD1	14	TRBJ2-7	CASRVPGQGSEQYF	TGTGCCAGCAGGGTGCCGGGACAGGGTTCCGAGCAGTACTTC
medium-sized	TRBV6-2/TRBV6-3	.	16	TRBJ2-2	CASSYQGRADTGELFF	TGTGCCAGCAGTTACCAGGGCAGGGCGGACACCGGGGAGCTGTTTTTT
medium-sized	TRBV19	.	14	TRBJ2-6	CASSIPSGANVLTF	TGTGCCAGTAGTATCCCCTCTGGGGCCAACGTCCTGACTTTC
medium-sized	TRBV4-2	.	15	TRBJ1-2	CASSHHAGGGYGYTF	TGTGCCAGCAGCCATCATGCGGGAGGGGGCTATGGCTACACCTTC
many	TRBV29-1	TRBD2	16	TRBJ2-1	CSVTGLAGGSYNEQFF	TGCAGCGTGACCGGACTAGCGGGAGGGTCCTACAATGAGCAGTTCTTC
.	TRBV6-5	.	14	TRBJ2-4	CASSYAGAKNIQYF	TGTGCCAGCAGTTACGCAGGGGCCAAAAACATTCAGTACTTC